This T cell receptor beta chain originates from a study of PD-1 blockade in classical Hodgkin lymphoma. TCRdb keeps only in-frame clones here, not all; method: immunoSEQ multiplex PCR. The data contain under 100,000 clones, approximately 88% of them singletons. The CDR3 length is 15 residues. From germline, CDR1 is MDHEN and CDR2 SYDVKM. Trimming shortened V by 2 bases and J by 0 bases, and 7 bases separated the two germline ends. With no exception, relapse followed autologous stem cell transplantation in all patients, and brentuximab vedotin exposure varied. This clonotype was obtained from a human donor with classical Hodgkin lymphoma. This specimen was peripheral blood mononuclear cells (PBMCs), taken at baseline. The rearrangement joins TRBV28 to TRBJ1-4; D not resolved. The CDR3 protein is CASSLAGATNEKLFF. The CDR3 nucleotides read TGTGCCAGCAGTTTAGCGGGAGCAACTAATGAAAAACTGTTTTTT.